Listed here is a single T cell receptor beta chain. CD45RA+ naive and CD45RA-negative memory subsets were separated from CD4+ cells. This entry belongs to a study of shared clonotypes between healthy human individuals. Study-wide background: CD4 naive cells filled three plates per donor, CD4 memory three, CD8 naive two and CD8 memory one.

V lost 1 base and J 4 bases, leaving 17 bases between the germline ends. The germline V gene encodes CDR1 MGHRA and CDR2 YSYEKL. The CDR3 consists of 17 residues. Assay: immunoSEQ multiplex PCR; the TCRdb copy retains only in-frame clones and omits some. The repertoire includes 640,000 or so clones, about three quarters of them detected once, and approximately 1.8% sits in the top ten. The chain recombines TRBV4-1 with TRBJ2-1; tentative D call: TRBD1 (5 bases). The sequencing sample was made of memory CD4+ T cells sorted from blood. This sample's subset: CD45RA-negative fraction. The sequence was obtained from a young woman in good health. The CDR3: CASSQGGRTKKYNEQFF. Here the CDR3 DNA reads TGCGCCAGCAGCCAAGGGGGCCGAACAAAAAAATACAATGAGCAGTTCTTC.